The TCR beta chain described here comes from a study of T cells in Graves' hyperthyroidism and ophthalmopathy. This clonotype was seen repeatedly, ten times or more. The target antigen is unknown. Amplification of TCR beta CDR3 regions used RNA as the template. First-round RT-PCR with HTBI primers amplified the TCR CDR3 region. Each CDR3 protein is one row after TCRdb ran MiXCR on the multiplex PCR reads. The sample shows 550,000 to 600,000 distinct CDR3 sequences, over 12% of them seen only once. After removal of 6 bases from V and 3 bases from J, the junction contained 6 bases not matched to a gene. This CDR3 has 14 residues. Looked up from germline, CDR1 is MNHNS and CDR2 is SASEGT. The study, taken as a whole, reports: Expanded thyroid clonotypes (above 0.001) were mostly also found in blood.

Every diagnosis used clinical symptoms, serum thyroxine and TRAb, thyroid ultrasound and orbital computed tomography. The chain uses TRBV6-1 and TRBJ1-1, with 8 bases identical to TRBD1. The clonotype was recovered from a woman younger than 35 with Graves' ophthalmopathy. Sample: blood. CDR3 loop: CASRTGQGYTEAFF. For the CDR3, the DNA is TGTGCCAGCAGGACCGGACAGGGATACACTGAAGCTTTCTTT.